Below, 26 T cell receptor beta chains from the same sample are listed, as sequenced in a study of shared T cell receptors in the human thymus. The table came from immunoSEQ multiplex PCR; TCRdb's copy has only in-frame clones and leaves some out. The data hold more than 300,000 clones, with 95% observed a single time. The sequenced material came from thymocytes. The receptors derive from a human donor.

J is TRBJ2-5 and V is TRBV5-4, with 14 bases lining up with TRBD2. Germline lookup yields CDR1 SGHNT and CDR2 YYREEE (reference sequence). This CDR3 has 18 amino acids. The J segment lost 4 bases and the V segment lost 4 bases, leaving 12 bases of the junction unmatched. The CDR3 bases are TGTGCCAGCAGCCGTGGACTAGCGGGAGGATGGGAAGGAGAGACCCAGTACTTC. Its protein is CASSRGLAGGWEGETQYF.

The chain uses TRBV6-5 and TRBJ2-1, with TRBD2 identical over 11 bases. Germline V gene lookup returns CDR1 MNHEY and CDR2 SVGAGI. V lost 4 bases to trimming and J lost 9 bases; unmatched junction nucleotides: 8. This CDR3 region has 15 residues. The CDR3 sequence is CASSSIAGGTGEQFF. In DNA form, the CDR3 reads TGTGCCAGCAGTTCCATAGCGGGAGGGACTGGTGAGCAGTTCTTC.

The chain couples TRBV6-5 to TRBJ2-1; D gene unclear. Trimming cost V 5 bases and J 8 bases, with 10 bases left between them. Germline CDR1 and CDR2: MNHEY and SVGAGI. The CDR3 has 12 amino acids. In nucleotides, the CDR3 is TGTGCCAGCAGTCCCCTAGGATATGAGCAGTTCTTC. Its translation: CASSPLGYEQFF.

The chain is built from TRBV5-8 and TRBJ2-4; 7 nucleotides match TRBD1. The CDR3 is 16 amino acids. Trimming removed 4 bases from V and 0 bases from J; junction bases left unmatched: 7. Per the germline V gene, CDR1 is SGHTS and CDR2 is YDEGEE. CDR3 sequence reads: CASSTGQRLAKNIQYF. CDR3 in DNA: TGTGCCAGCAGCACGGGACAGAGATTAGCCAAAAACATTCAGTACTTC.

This chain links TRBV7-9 with TRBJ2-2; TRBD2 matches at 11 bases. Germline values: CDR1 SEHNR, CDR2 FQNEAQ (reference sequence). The CDR3 loop spans 17 amino acids. Trimming at V came to 5 bases and at J to 4 bases, leaving 9 bases not matched to a gene. The CDR3 loop reads CASSGGTSGAATGELFF. The CDR3, as DNA: TGTGCCAGCAGCGGCGGGACTAGCGGAGCAGCCACCGGGGAGCTGTTTTTT.

This sequence joins TRBV7-9 and TRBJ2-5; D possibly corresponds to TRBD2 (6 bases). The CDR3 sequence is 12 residues long. V was pared by 5 bases and J by 7 bases, with 11 bases between. The germline V gene encodes CDR1 SEHNR and CDR2 FQNEAQ (reference sequence). Here the CDR3 DNA reads TGTGCCAGCAGCGGAGAGGGAGGGACCCAGTACTTC. Translating it yields CASSGEGGTQYF.

The V and J genes are TRBV5-6 and TRBJ1-5; perhaps TRBD1 as D (5 bases). This CDR3 region has 16 residues. Germline V gene lookup returns CDR1 SGHDT and CDR2 YYEEEE. V was cut by 0 bases and J by 3 bases, with 13 bases left in between. The DNA of the CDR3 is TGTGCCAGCAGCTTGGCCGGGCCCAGGGCCAATCAGCCCCAGCATTTT. It encodes CASSLAGPRANQPQHF.

The chain links TRBV19 to TRBJ2-2, with D tentatively TRBD2 (5 bases). Germline V gene sequence: CDR1 LNHDA, CDR2 SQIVND (reference sequence). This CDR3 is built from 14 residues. Deletions cut 5 bases from V and 0 bases from J, with 7 bases between. The CDR3 here is CASSGLSNTGELFF. The CDR3 nucleotides read TGTGCCAGTAGTGGACTTTCGAACACCGGGGAGCTGTTTTTT. Looking up the rest from reference TRBV19 and TRBJ2-2 gives the full variable domain: DGGITQSPKYLFRKEGQNVTLSCEQNLNHDAMYWYRQDPGQGLRLIYYSQIVNDFQKGDIAEGYSVSREKKESFPLTVTSAQKNPTAFYLCASSGLSNTGELFFGEGSRLTVL.

V gene TRBV29-1 combines with J gene TRBJ2-3; D is ambiguous. From germline, CDR1 is SQVTM and CDR2 ANQGSEA. CDR3 length equals 11 residues. V was clipped by 4 bases and J by 6 bases, with 8 bases between them. CDR3 protein: CSVVFSDTQYF. The DNA for the CDR3 is TGCAGCGTTGTATTCTCGGATACGCAGTATTTT.

This chain joins TRBV29-1 and TRBJ2-2; the D is unclear. Deletions cut 4 bases from V and 0 bases from J, with 12 bases between. The CDR3 has 15 amino acids. Germline values: CDR1 SQVTM, CDR2 ANQGSEA. The CDR3 nucleotides are TGCAGCGTTGCCCCTCTTGATTCGAACACCGGGGAGCTGTTTTTT. Translated, it gives CSVAPLDSNTGELFF.

This chain links TRBV5-6 with TRBJ1-1; no clear D. The V gene lost 0 bases and the J gene lost 0 bases, with 12 bases spanning the gap. The CDR3 totals 16 residues. In germline, CDR1 is SGHDT, CDR2 YYEEEE. The CDR3 here is CASSLEAGAMNTEAFF. In DNA form, the CDR3 reads TGTGCCAGCAGCTTGGAGGCAGGAGCCATGAACACTGAAGCTTTCTTT. The complete variable domain, with remaining parts taken from reference TRBV5-6 and TRBJ1-1, reads DAGVTQSPTHLIKTRGQQVTLRCSPKSGHDTVSWYQQALGQGPQFIFQYYEEEERQRGNFPDRFSGHQFPNYSSELNVNALLLGDSALYLCASSLEAGAMNTEAFFGQGTRLTVV.

The chain recombines TRBV19 with TRBJ2-1; the D call may be TRBD1 or TRBD2 (5 bases each). CDR3 length: 15 amino acids. Deletions cut 5 bases from V and 0 bases from J, with 11 bases between. CDR1 and CDR2 (germline): LNHDA, SQIVND (reference sequence). CDR3 sequence reads: CASSGTASSYNEQFF. In nucleotides, the CDR3 is TGTGCCAGTAGTGGGACGGCGAGCTCCTACAATGAGCAGTTCTTC. Complete variable domain (other parts from reference TRBV19 and TRBJ2-1): DGGITQSPKYLFRKEGQNVTLSCEQNLNHDAMYWYRQDPGQGLRLIYYSQIVNDFQKGDIAEGYSVSREKKESFPLTVTSAQKNPTAFYLCASSGTASSYNEQFFGPGTRLTVL.

J is TRBJ2-5 and V is TRBV4-2; 9 bases fit TRBD1. The J segment lost 5 bases and the V segment lost 0 bases, leaving 10 bases of the junction unmatched. Germline V gives CDR1 LGHNA, CDR2 YNFKEQ. CDR3 length: 17 residues. The CDR3 DNA follows: TGTGCCAGCAGCCAAGACCGTCCCGGGACAGGGTTGGAGACCCAGTACTTC. Amino acids: CASSQDRPGTGLETQYF.

The genes are TRBV2 and TRBJ2-1, with a possible D match to TRBD1 (5 bases). The CDR3 runs 20 residues. V lost 2 bases to trimming and J lost 6 bases, with 29 bases between them. Germline CDR1 reads SNHLY; CDR2 reads FYNNEI. In DNA form, the CDR3 reads TGTGCCAGCAGTGAATTAGCTTTTTTAAGGGGCCGTTTTGGCCCCAATGAGCAGTTCTTC. The encoded protein is CASSELAFLRGRFGPNEQFF.

This CDR3 reads CASRTHRGRNNEQFF. The CDR3, as DNA: TGTGCCAGCAGAACCCACAGGGGGCGAAACAATGAGCAGTTCTTC. The rearrangement joins TRBV28 to TRBJ2-1; 9 nucleotides agree with TRBD1. The J segment lost 5 bases and the V segment lost 6 bases, leaving 8 bases of the junction unmatched. Germline V gene data show CDR1 as MDHEN and CDR2 as SYDVKM. CDR3 length: 15 amino acids.

The chain combines TRBV7-2 with TRBJ2-5; D not resolved. Germline V gene data show CDR1 as SGHTA and CDR2 as FQGNSA. V was shortened by 2 bases and J by 0 bases, with 16 bases between the two germline ends. CDR3 length: 17 residues. As DNA, the CDR3 is TGTGCCAGCAGCTTATATAGTTTCAGGACGTACCAAGAGACCCAGTACTTC. It translates to CASSLYSFRTYQETQYF.

This sequence joins TRBV28 and TRBJ2-6; D tentatively fits TRBD1 or TRBD2 (6 bases each). The germline gives CDR1 MDHEN, CDR2 SYDVKM. The CDR3 extends over 16 amino acids. Deletions cut 2 bases from V and 5 bases from J, with 13 bases between. The CDR3 coding sequence is TGTGCCAGCAGTTTACTACACGGGGGCTGGGCCAACGTCCTGACTTTC. Its protein is CASSLLHGGWANVLTF.

The chain links TRBV27 to TRBJ1-1; 7 bases are a match to TRBD1. Germline V lookup: CDR1 MNHEY, CDR2 SMNVEV (reference sequence). Trimming took 6 bases from V and 4 from J; bases not matched to a gene: 11. The CDR3 spans 15 residues. CDR3 sequence reads: CASRPGGRGPTEAFF. The DNA of the CDR3 is TGTGCCAGCAGACCAGGGGGAAGGGGCCCCACTGAAGCTTTCTTT.

The chain recombines TRBV2 with TRBJ1-2; D unresolved. CDR1 and CDR2 (germline): SNHLY, FYNNEI. The CDR3 has 13 amino acids. The ends were cut back, 4 bases at V and 4 bases at J, with 10 bases in the middle. The CDR3 DNA reads as TGTGCCAGCAGTGGGGCCTCAATCTATGGCTACACCTTC. Protein sequence: CASSGASIYGYTF.

This chain connects TRBV6-5 to TRBJ2-3, with TRBD2 matching 11 bases. Germline V CDR1 and CDR2: MNHEY, SVGAGI. The CDR3 consists of 15 residues. V was pared by 6 bases and J by 8 bases, with 10 bases of the junction left unmatched. The CDR3 reads CASSPPLAGEGTQYF. The DNA of the CDR3 is TGTGCCAGCAGCCCGCCACTAGCGGGAGAGGGTACGCAGTATTTT.

The genes are TRBV2 and TRBJ1-2, with 7 bases matching TRBD1. The length of the CDR3 is 16 residues. Germline-derived CDR1 and CDR2 are SNHLY and FYNNEI. V gave up 7 bases and J gave up 0 bases; unmatched junction bases: 11. The CDR3 protein is CASKVLRGPTNYGYTF. CDR3 in DNA: TGTGCCAGCAAGGTTTTAAGGGGGCCTACTAACTATGGCTACACCTTC.

This sequence joins TRBV9 and TRBJ1-3; D is ambiguous. V was shortened by 4 bases and J by 0 bases, with 11 bases between the two germline ends. The germline gives CDR1 SGDLS, CDR2 YYNGEE. CDR3 length: 15 residues. The chain's CDR3 is CASSPGRFSGNTIYF. Written as DNA, the CDR3 is TGTGCCAGCAGCCCAGGCAGGTTCTCTGGAAACACCATATATTTT.

The rearrangement links TRBV2 to TRBJ2-1; unclear D gene. Germline V gene lookup returns CDR1 SNHLY and CDR2 FYNNEI. The CDR3 is made up of 15 amino acids. Trimming cost V 2 bases and J 5 bases, with 13 bases left between them. The CDR3 spells CASSEKQAANNEQFF. DNA for the CDR3: TGTGCCAGCAGTGAAAAGCAGGCCGCCAACAATGAGCAGTTCTTC.

The rearrangement links TRBV7-2 to TRBJ2-3; 10 nucleotides line up with TRBD2. The CDR3 is made up of 17 amino acids. The germline gives CDR1 SGHTA, CDR2 FQGNSA. V was pared by 3 bases and J by 0 bases, with 6 bases of the junction left unmatched. Written as DNA, the CDR3 is TGTGCCAGCAGCTTTTGGACTAGCGGAACTAGCACAGATACGCAGTATTTT. It translates to CASSFWTSGTSTDTQYF.

The rearrangement joins TRBV5-1 to TRBJ2-7, with unresolved D. Germline CDR1 and CDR2: SGHRS and YFSETQ. The CDR3 extends over 14 amino acids. With 5 bases removed from V and 6 bases from J, the gap between germline ends came to 18 bases. CDR3 sequence reads: CASSQRGIISEQYF. CDR3 DNA: TGCGCCAGCAGTCAGCGCGGAATAATTTCCGAGCAGTACTTC.

This chain joins TRBV4-2 and TRBJ2-5; D is undetermined. The CDR3 length is 19 residues. V was clipped by 1 base and J by 0 bases, with 21 bases between them. Germline V CDR1 and CDR2: LGHNA, YNFKEQ. The CDR3 spells CASSQGSPLLPSYQETQYF. The DNA of the CDR3 is TGTGCCAGCAGCCAAGGGTCCCCTTTACTTCCTTCTTACCAAGAGACCCAGTACTTC.